The rows below give T cell receptor beta chains drawn from one sample of a study of T cell responses to AZD1222 COVID-19 vaccine. TCRdb keeps only in-frame clones here, not all; method: immunoSEQ multiplex PCR. The table shows around 80,000 clones, with nearly 90% occurring only once. The sequencing used peripheral blood, collected on day 0 of AZD1222 vaccination. Source of these receptors: an adult in good health. Each CDR3 is given with its conserved first and last residue. Each record gives: J gene, clone size, V gene, D gene, CDR3 DNA, CDR3 protein. The D gene is left open where the match is weak. Expanded clones get a size class; other rows say once, few or many, or leave the size out.

>TRBJ2-1|NA|TRBV5-1|TRBD2
TGCGCCAGCAGCTTGGGCCGCAGCGGGGGGTTCGACAATGAGCAGTTCTTC
CASSLGRSGGFDNEQFF
>TRBJ2-1|NA|TRBV27|TRBD2
TGTGCCAGCAGTTCGCCTAGCGGGAGCAGGGATGAGCAGTTCTTC
CASSSPSGSRDEQFF
>TRBJ1-3|NA|TRBV10-1|NA
TGCGCCAGCAGTGGGTCCCACCGGGATGGAAACACCATATATTTT
CASSGSHRDGNTIYF
>TRBJ1-4|NA|TRBV27|TRBD1
TGTGCCAGCAGACAACAGGGGGCAACTAATGAAAAACTGTTTTTT
CASRQQGATNEKLFF
>TRBJ1-4|NA|TRBV3-1/TRBV3-2|NA
TGTGCCAGCAGCCAAGCAACTAATGAAAAACTGTTTTTT
CASSQATNEKLFF
>TRBJ2-2|NA|TRBV7-9|TRBD1
TGTGCCAGCAGCAAACCAGGGGGCTCGAACACCGGGGAGCTGTTTTTT
CASSKPGGSNTGELFF
>TRBJ2-1|once|TRBV3-1/TRBV3-2|NA
TGTGCCAGCAGCCAAGAGGAAGGGTGGAGGACCTCCTACAATGAGCAGTTCTTC
CASSQEEGWRTSYNEQFF
>TRBJ1-4|NA|TRBV28|NA
TGTGCCAGCAGTCAGGGGCCAACTAATGAAAAACTGTTTTTT
CASSQGPTNEKLFF
>TRBJ2-1|NA|TRBV6-5|TRBD1
TGTGCCAGCAGTTACGATCGGGACAGGGGACAGAGGGAGCAGTTCTTC
CASSYDRDRGQREQFF
>TRBJ1-1|NA|TRBV2|TRBD1
TGTGCCAGCACCCGGACAGGGAAGAACACTGAAGCTTTCTTT
CASTRTGKNTEAFF
>TRBJ2-4|NA|TRBV7-2|TRBD1
TGTGCCAGCAGCGCCGCGCTCGGACAGGCCACAAACATTCAGTACTTC
CASSAALGQATNIQYF
>TRBJ1-4|NA|TRBV15|NA
TGTGCCACCAGCAGAGACCCCGGGGGGCTCGGTAATGAAAAACTGTTTTTT
CATSRDPGGLGNEKLFF
>TRBJ1-6|NA|TRBV4-2|NA
TGTGCCAGCAGCCAAGACCCAAATTCACCCCTCCACTTT
CASSQDPNSPLHF
>TRBJ1-1|NA|TRBV9|NA
TGTGCCAGCAGCGAGCAGGGTGGGGGCACTGAAGCTTTCTTT
CASSEQGGGTEAFF
>TRBJ1-2|NA|TRBV14|TRBD1
TGTGCCAGCAGCCAAGGAACCCGGGACAGGGGCTATGGCTACACCTTC
CASSQGTRDRGYGYTF
>TRBJ2-7|NA|TRBV4-1|TRBD2
TGCGCCAGCAGCCAAGGCGCTCCGGGACTACCCAATCGTGAGCAGTACTTC
CASSQGAPGLPNREQYF
>TRBJ2-2|NA|TRBV5-4|TRBD1
TGTGCCAGCAGCTCACCGACAGGGGGATACGCCGGGGAGCTGTTTTTT
CASSSPTGGYAGELFF
>TRBJ2-7|NA|TRBV4-1|TRBD2
TGCGCCAGCAGCCAGGCTCGACTAGCGGGCTCCTACGAGCAGTACTTC
CASSQARLAGSYEQYF
>TRBJ2-4|NA|TRBV7-8|TRBD2
TGTGCCAGCAGCTTAAGGGTAGCGGGAAGCCTTCTAGCCAAAAACATTCAGTACTTC
CASSLRVAGSLLAKNIQYF
>TRBJ2-7|NA|TRBV7-8|NA
TGTGCCAGCAGGCCTCAGGGGAATACCTACGAGCAGTACTTC
CASRPQGNTYEQYF
>TRBJ2-5|NA|TRBV20-1|NA
TGCAGTGCGCGACAAGAGACCCAGTACTTC
CSARQETQYF
>TRBJ1-3|NA|TRBV19|TRBD1
TGTGCCAGTAGTCCCCGGGACAGAGGAAACACCATATATTTT
CASSPRDRGNTIYF
>TRBJ2-7|NA|TRBV18|NA
TGTGCCAGCTCCCCCGGGACCTCCGGAGACGAGCAGTACTTC
CASSPGTSGDEQYF
>TRBJ1-4|NA|TRBV28|NA
TGTGCCAGCAGTTTTTTTCGAGAAAAACTGTTTTTT
CASSFFREKLFF
>TRBJ1-6|few|TRBV18|TRBD1
TGTGCCAGCTCATTCGACAGGGCCTCCTATAATTCACCCCTCCACTTT
CASSFDRASYNSPLHF
>TRBJ1-1|NA|TRBV10-1|NA
TGCGCCAGCAGGAGGACGGAGAACACTGAAGCTTTCTTT
CASRRTENTEAFF
>TRBJ2-7|NA|TRBV6-5|TRBD1
TGTGCCAGCAGTTCCCCGGGACAGGGGGTCTACGAGCAGTACTTC
CASSSPGQGVYEQYF
>TRBJ1-1|few|TRBV5-1|NA
TGCGCCAGCAGCGCGGTCGGGGCAGGGCCCCTCGGTCCTGAAGCTTTCTTT
CASSAVGAGPLGPEAFF
>TRBJ2-1|NA|TRBV19|TRBD2
TGTGCCAGTAGTATAGATCCCGGGGGGGCAGAGTCCTACAATGAGCAGTTCTTC
CASSIDPGGAESYNEQFF
>TRBJ1-2|NA|TRBV5-1|TRBD1
TGCGCCAGCAGCCAAAGACAGGGACGATCTAACTATGGCTACACCTTC
CASSQRQGRSNYGYTF
>TRBJ2-5|NA|TRBV3-1/TRBV3-2|NA
TGTGCCAGCAGCCGAACTCCAAGACCCGAGTATGAGACCCAGTACTTC
CASSRTPRPEYETQYF
>TRBJ1-1|NA|TRBV29-1|NA
TGCAGCGTTGCGGGGCAGAACACTGAAGCTTTCTTT
CSVAGQNTEAFF
>TRBJ1-1|NA|TRBV29-1|NA
TGCAGCGGGGGAGAGGGCGGGAACACTGAAGCTTTCTTT
CSGGEGGNTEAFF
>TRBJ2-1|NA|TRBV19|TRBD2
TGTGCCAGTAGCGTCGGGACTAGTGGCAATGAGCAGTTCTTC
CASSVGTSGNEQFF
>TRBJ1-2|NA|TRBV18|TRBD1
TGTGCCAGCTCATGGGACAGGCAGGGGGAAATAGATGGCTACACCTTC
CASSWDRQGEIDGYTF
>TRBJ1-1|NA|TRBV11-2|NA
TGTGCCAGCAGCTTCACGGGTTCGACTGAAGCTTTCTTT
CASSFTGSTEAFF
>TRBJ2-7|NA|TRBV4-2|NA
TGTGCCAGCAGCCAAGGGAACGTTGGGCCCTACGAGCAGTACTTC
CASSQGNVGPYEQYF
>TRBJ1-2|NA|TRBV12-3/TRBV12-4|NA
TGTGCCAGCAGTTTGGGGGTTGGCTATGGCTACACCTTC
CASSLGVGYGYTF
>TRBJ1-6|once|TRBV19|NA
TGTGCCAGTAGTCCAGCATGGGCAGGCTATAATTCACCCCTCCACTTT
CASSPAWAGYNSPLHF
>TRBJ1-4|NA|TRBV11-2|NA
TGTGCCAGCAGCTTATTGGGGGCCTTTAATGAAAAACTGTTTTTT
CASSLLGAFNEKLFF